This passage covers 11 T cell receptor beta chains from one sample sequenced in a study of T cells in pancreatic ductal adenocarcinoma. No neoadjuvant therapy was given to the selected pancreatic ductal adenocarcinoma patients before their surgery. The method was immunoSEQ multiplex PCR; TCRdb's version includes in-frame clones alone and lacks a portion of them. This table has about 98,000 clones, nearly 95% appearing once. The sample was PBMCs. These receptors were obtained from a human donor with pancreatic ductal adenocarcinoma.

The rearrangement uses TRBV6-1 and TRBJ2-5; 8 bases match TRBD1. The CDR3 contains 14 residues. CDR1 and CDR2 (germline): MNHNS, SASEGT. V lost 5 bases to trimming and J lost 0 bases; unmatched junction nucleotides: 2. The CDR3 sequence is CASSTGGNQETQYF. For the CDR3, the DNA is TGTGCCAGCAGTACAGGGGGAAACCAAGAGACCCAGTACTTC.

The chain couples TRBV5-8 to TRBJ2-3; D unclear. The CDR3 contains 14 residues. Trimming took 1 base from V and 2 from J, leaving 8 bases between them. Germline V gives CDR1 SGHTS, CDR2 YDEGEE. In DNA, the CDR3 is TGTGCCAGCAGCTTGAGGATAGCCACAGATACGCAGTATTTT. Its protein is CASSLRIATDTQYF.

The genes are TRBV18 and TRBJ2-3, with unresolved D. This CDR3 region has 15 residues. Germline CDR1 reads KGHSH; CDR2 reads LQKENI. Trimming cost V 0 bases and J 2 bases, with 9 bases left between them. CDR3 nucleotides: TGTGCCAGCTCACCACCGGCTGGGCTCACAGATACGCAGTATTTT. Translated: CASSPPAGLTDTQYF.

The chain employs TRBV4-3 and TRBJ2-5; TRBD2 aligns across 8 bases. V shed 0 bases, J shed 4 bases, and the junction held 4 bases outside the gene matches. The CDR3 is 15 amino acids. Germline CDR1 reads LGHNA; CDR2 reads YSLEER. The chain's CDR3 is CASSQEGLAGETQYF. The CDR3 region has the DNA TGCGCCAGCAGCCAAGAAGGGCTAGCGGGAGAGACCCAGTACTTC.

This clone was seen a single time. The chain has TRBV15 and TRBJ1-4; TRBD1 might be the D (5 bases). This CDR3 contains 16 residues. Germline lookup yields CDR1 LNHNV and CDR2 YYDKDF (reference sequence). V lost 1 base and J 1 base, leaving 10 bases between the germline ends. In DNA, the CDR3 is TGTGCCACCAGCAGAGCTCCAGGGCTAACTAATGAAAAACTGTTTTTT. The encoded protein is CATSRAPGLTNEKLFF.

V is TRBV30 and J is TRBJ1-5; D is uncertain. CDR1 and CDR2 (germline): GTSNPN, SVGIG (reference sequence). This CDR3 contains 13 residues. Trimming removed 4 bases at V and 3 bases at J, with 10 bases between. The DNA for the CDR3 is TGTGCCTGGACCGACGGACTCAATCAGCCCCAGCATTTT. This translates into CAWTDGLNQPQHF.

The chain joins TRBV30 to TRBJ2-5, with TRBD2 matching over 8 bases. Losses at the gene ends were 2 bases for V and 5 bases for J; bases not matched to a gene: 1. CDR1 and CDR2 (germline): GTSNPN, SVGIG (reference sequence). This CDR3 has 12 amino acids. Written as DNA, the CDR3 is TGTGCCTGGAGTAGCGGGAGCGAGACCCAGTACTTC. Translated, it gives CAWSSGSETQYF. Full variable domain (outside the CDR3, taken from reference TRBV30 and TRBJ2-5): SQTIHQWPATLVQPVGSPLSLECTVEGTSNPNLYWYRQAAGRGLQLLFYSVGIGQISSEVPQNLSASRPQDRQFILSSKKLLLSDSGFYLCAWSSGSETQYFGPGTRLLVL.

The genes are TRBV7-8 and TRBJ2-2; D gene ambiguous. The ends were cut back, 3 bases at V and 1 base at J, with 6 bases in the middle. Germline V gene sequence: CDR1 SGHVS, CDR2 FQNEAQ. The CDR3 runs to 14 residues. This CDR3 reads CASSFSRNTGELFF. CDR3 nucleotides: TGTGCCAGCAGCTTTTCCCGGAACACCGGGGAGCTGTTTTTT.

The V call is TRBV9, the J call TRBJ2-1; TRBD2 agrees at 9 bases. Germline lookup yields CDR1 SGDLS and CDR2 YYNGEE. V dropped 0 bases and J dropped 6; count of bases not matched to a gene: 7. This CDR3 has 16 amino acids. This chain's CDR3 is CASSVGGLARLNEQFF. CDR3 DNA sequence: TGTGCCAGCAGCGTAGGAGGACTAGCGCGACTCAATGAGCAGTTCTTC.

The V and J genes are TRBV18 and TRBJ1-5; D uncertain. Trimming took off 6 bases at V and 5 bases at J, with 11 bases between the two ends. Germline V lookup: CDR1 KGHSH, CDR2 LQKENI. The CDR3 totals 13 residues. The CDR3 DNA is TGTGCCAGCTCGCCCAACGAGGATCAGCCCCAGCATTTT. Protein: CASSPNEDQPQHF.

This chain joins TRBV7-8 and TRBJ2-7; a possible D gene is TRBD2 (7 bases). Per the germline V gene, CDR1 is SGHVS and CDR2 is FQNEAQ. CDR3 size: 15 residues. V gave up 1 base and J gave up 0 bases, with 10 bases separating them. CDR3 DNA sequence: TGTGCCAGCAGCTTAGGTGGGGGGGCCTCCTACGAGCAGTACTTC. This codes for CASSLGGGASYEQYF.